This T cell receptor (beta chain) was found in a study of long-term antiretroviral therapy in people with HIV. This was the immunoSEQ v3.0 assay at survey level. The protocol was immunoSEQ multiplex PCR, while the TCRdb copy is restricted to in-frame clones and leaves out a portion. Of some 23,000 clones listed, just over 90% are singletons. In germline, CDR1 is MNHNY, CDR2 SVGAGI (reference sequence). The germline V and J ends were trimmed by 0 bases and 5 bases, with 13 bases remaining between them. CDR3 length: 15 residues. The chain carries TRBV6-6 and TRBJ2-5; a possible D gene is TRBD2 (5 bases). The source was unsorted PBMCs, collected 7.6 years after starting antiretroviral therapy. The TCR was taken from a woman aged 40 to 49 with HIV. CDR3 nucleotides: TGTGCCAGCAGTTACTCGATGGCGGGCAGGGAGACCCAGTACTTC. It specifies CASSYSMAGRETQYF.